Listed below are T cell receptor beta chains from one sample, sequenced in a study of cytomegalovirus exposure and HLA in healthy donors. Assay used: immunoSEQ multiplex PCR; TCRdb lists only in-frame clones, some missing. The sample has 100,000 to 150,000 clones, under 85% seen once; the top ten hold 4% to 5%. Sequenced: PBMCs. These receptor sequences come from a woman aged 45 to 65 in good health and CMV-seropositive. The CDR3 runs from the conserved cysteine through the conserved F or W. Fields, in order: V gene, J gene, D gene, clone size, CDR3 protein, CDR3 DNA. The D gene is left open where the match is weak. Clone size is given for some rows only: seen once, a few or many times, or a class if the clone is expanded.

V gene: TRBV25-1
J gene: TRBJ1-6
D gene: -
clone size: -
CDR3 protein: CASTSRSAGWKDSPLHF
CDR3 DNA: TGTGCCAGCACCTCCCGGTCAGCAGGATGGAAGGATTCACCCCTCCACTTT

V gene: TRBV6-5
J gene: TRBJ1-1
D gene: -
clone size: -
CDR3 protein: CASSERGGVDEAFF
CDR3 DNA: TGTGCCAGCAGTGAAAGGGGAGGGGTAGATGAAGCTTTCTTT

V gene: TRBV7-2
J gene: TRBJ2-1
D gene: TRBD1
clone size: -
CDR3 protein: CASSSRTGDNEQFF
CDR3 DNA: TGTGCCAGCAGCTCTCGGACAGGGGACAATGAGCAGTTCTTC

V gene: TRBV6-1
J gene: TRBJ1-5
D gene: -
clone size: few
CDR3 protein: CASSRLGGWQPQHF
CDR3 DNA: TGTGCCAGCAGCAGGTTGGGGGGGTGGCAGCCCCAGCATTTT

V gene: TRBV5-1
J gene: TRBJ2-5
D gene: -
clone size: -
CDR3 protein: CASSLGSGETQYF
CDR3 DNA: TGCGCCAGCAGCTTGGGCAGTGGAGAGACCCAGTACTTC

V gene: TRBV5-1
J gene: TRBJ2-7
D gene: TRBD1
clone size: -
CDR3 protein: CASRETGQGAYEQYF
CDR3 DNA: TGCGCCAGCAGAGAAACGGGACAGGGGGCTTACGAGCAGTACTTC

V gene: TRBV5-4
J gene: TRBJ2-3
D gene: -
clone size: once
CDR3 protein: CASSLSTGRTDTQYF
CDR3 DNA: TGTGCCAGCAGCTTGAGTACAGGGCGAACAGATACGCAGTATTTT

V gene: TRBV10-3
J gene: TRBJ1-5
D gene: TRBD1
clone size: -
CDR3 protein: CAIRGTGGPNQPQHF
CDR3 DNA: TGTGCCATCAGAGGGACAGGGGGGCCCAATCAGCCCCAGCATTTT

V gene: TRBV29-1
J gene: TRBJ2-7
D gene: TRBD1
clone size: -
CDR3 protein: CSVEDYTGVYEQYF
CDR3 DNA: TGCAGCGTTGAAGACTACACAGGGGTCTACGAGCAGTACTTC

V gene: TRBV6-4
J gene: TRBJ2-1
D gene: -
clone size: -
CDR3 protein: CASKAGPWNNEQFF
CDR3 DNA: TGTGCCAGCAAGGCGGGGCCGTGGAACAATGAGCAGTTCTTC

V gene: TRBV6-6
J gene: TRBJ2-5
D gene: -
clone size: -
CDR3 protein: CASSYLGLETQYF
CDR3 DNA: TGTGCCAGCAGTTACCTAGGCTTAGAGACCCAGTACTTC

V gene: TRBV7-9
J gene: TRBJ2-7
D gene: -
clone size: -
CDR3 protein: CASSLATGPGGYEQYF
CDR3 DNA: TGTGCCAGCAGCTTAGCGACCGGCCCAGGGGGGTACGAGCAGTACTTC

V gene: TRBV18
J gene: TRBJ1-3
D gene: -
clone size: few
CDR3 protein: CASSPDRTPGNTIYF
CDR3 DNA: TGTGCCAGCTCACCCGACAGGACTCCGGGAAACACCATATATTTT

V gene: TRBV9
J gene: TRBJ2-5
D gene: -
clone size: -
CDR3 protein: CASSPRGSGSGSLQETQYF
CDR3 DNA: TGTGCCAGCAGCCCTAGAGGATCCGGGAGCGGGTCCCTCCAAGAGACCCAGTACTTC

V gene: TRBV19
J gene: TRBJ1-5
D gene: TRBD1
clone size: -
CDR3 protein: CASRSRGTSQPQHF
CDR3 DNA: TGTGCCAGTAGAAGCAGGGGGACCAGTCAGCCCCAGCATTTT

V gene: TRBV4-2
J gene: TRBJ1-2
D gene: -
clone size: -
CDR3 protein: CASSQEGPQVRYGYTF
CDR3 DNA: TGTGCCAGCAGCCAAGAAGGACCACAGGTTCGCTATGGCTACACCTTC

V gene: TRBV5-1
J gene: TRBJ2-1
D gene: -
clone size: -
CDR3 protein: CASRGGNNNEQFF
CDR3 DNA: TGCGCCAGCAGAGGCGGGAACAACAATGAGCAGTTCTTC

V gene: TRBV5-6
J gene: TRBJ2-7
D gene: -
clone size: -
CDR3 protein: CASSFHRYEQYF
CDR3 DNA: TGTGCCAGCAGCTTTCACCGATACGAGCAGTACTTC

V gene: TRBV29-1
J gene: TRBJ2-7
D gene: TRBD2
clone size: once
CDR3 protein: CSVPGTSGISSYEQYF
CDR3 DNA: TGCAGCGTTCCCGGGACTAGCGGGATTAGCTCCTACGAGCAGTACTTC

V gene: TRBV19
J gene: TRBJ2-7
D gene: TRBD1
clone size: once
CDR3 protein: CASSWGQFYEQYF
CDR3 DNA: TGTGCCAGTAGTTGGGGACAGTTCTACGAGCAGTACTTC

V gene: TRBV6-1
J gene: TRBJ2-2
D gene: -
clone size: -
CDR3 protein: CASSESVAAGELFF
CDR3 DNA: TGTGCCAGCAGTGAGTCGGTAGCAGCCGGGGAGCTGTTTTTT

V gene: TRBV30
J gene: TRBJ2-3
D gene: TRBD2
clone size: -
CDR3 protein: CAWSRAGGGDTQYF
CDR3 DNA: TGTGCCTGGAGTAGGGCGGGGGGGGGAGATACGCAGTATTTT

V gene: TRBV19
J gene: TRBJ2-2
D gene: -
clone size: -
CDR3 protein: CASTPGLFVAGPKGELFF
CDR3 DNA: TGTGCCAGTACTCCAGGGCTTTTCGTCGCGGGGCCCAAAGGGGAGCTGTTTTTT

V gene: TRBV10-2
J gene: TRBJ2-7
D gene: -
clone size: -
CDR3 protein: CASRASGRSYEQYF
CDR3 DNA: TGCGCCAGCAGGGCATCAGGGCGCTCCTACGAGCAGTACTTC

V gene: TRBV30
J gene: TRBJ2-7
D gene: -
clone size: -
CDR3 protein: CAWRMGGRNYEQYF
CDR3 DNA: TGTGCCTGGAGGATGGGGGGTAGAAACTACGAGCAGTACTTC

V gene: TRBV5-4
J gene: TRBJ1-1
D gene: -
clone size: -
CDR3 protein: CASSLDGMNTEAFF
CDR3 DNA: TGTGCCAGCAGCCTGGACGGGATGAACACTGAAGCTTTCTTT

V gene: TRBV10-1
J gene: TRBJ2-5
D gene: -
clone size: few
CDR3 protein: CASSESGGQETQYF
CDR3 DNA: TGCGCCAGCAGTGAGTCGGGAGGACAAGAGACCCAGTACTTC

V gene: TRBV18
J gene: TRBJ2-7
D gene: -
clone size: -
CDR3 protein: CASSPAAAYEQYF
CDR3 DNA: TGTGCCAGCTCACCGGCAGCGGCCTACGAGCAGTACTTC

V gene: TRBV7-9
J gene: TRBJ2-5
D gene: -
clone size: -
CDR3 protein: CASSLVQGPKETQYF
CDR3 DNA: TGTGCCAGCAGCTTAGTCCAGGGGCCGAAAGAGACCCAGTACTTC

V gene: TRBV6-4
J gene: TRBJ2-1
D gene: TRBD1
clone size: few
CDR3 protein: CASSGDRGGEQFF
CDR3 DNA: TGTGCCAGCAGCGGGGACAGGGGGGGCGAGCAGTTCTTC

V gene: TRBV7-3
J gene: TRBJ2-3
D gene: TRBD2
clone size: once
CDR3 protein: CASSGRGGTDTQYF
CDR3 DNA: TGTGCCAGCAGCGGGCGGGGGGGAACAGATACGCAGTATTTT

V gene: TRBV5-8
J gene: TRBJ2-7
D gene: TRBD1
clone size: few
CDR3 protein: CASSLPGQGALEQYF
CDR3 DNA: TGTGCCAGCAGCTTACCGGGACAGGGGGCGCTCGAGCAGTACTTC

V gene: TRBV28
J gene: TRBJ2-2
D gene: -
clone size: -
CDR3 protein: CASRTRGSNTGELFF
CDR3 DNA: TGTGCCAGCAGGACGCGGGGCTCAAACACCGGGGAGCTGTTTTTT

V gene: TRBV7-9
J gene: TRBJ2-1
D gene: TRBD2
clone size: once
CDR3 protein: CASSLVAGGPGDEQFF
CDR3 DNA: TGTGCCAGCAGCTTAGTTGCGGGGGGGCCAGGGGATGAGCAGTTCTTC

V gene: TRBV28
J gene: TRBJ2-3
D gene: TRBD2
clone size: -
CDR3 protein: CASSFGLAGVFFTDTQYF
CDR3 DNA: TGTGCCAGCAGTTTCGGACTAGCGGGGGTCTTCTTTACAGATACGCAGTATTTT

V gene: TRBV2
J gene: TRBJ1-3
D gene: -
clone size: -
CDR3 protein: CASSDTGSGNTIYF
CDR3 DNA: TGTGCCAGCAGTGACACAGGCTCTGGAAACACCATATATTTT

V gene: TRBV4-3
J gene: TRBJ1-4
D gene: TRBD1
clone size: -
CDR3 protein: CASSQDRTGGSNEKLFF
CDR3 DNA: TGCGCCAGCAGCCAAGATAGGACAGGGGGCTCTAATGAAAAACTGTTTTTT

V gene: TRBV19
J gene: TRBJ1-5
D gene: -
clone size: few
CDR3 protein: CASSITGNQPQHF
CDR3 DNA: TGTGCCAGTAGTATTACCGGGAATCAGCCCCAGCATTTT

V gene: TRBV2
J gene: TRBJ2-5
D gene: TRBD1
clone size: -
CDR3 protein: CASSGTGGKETQYF
CDR3 DNA: TGTGCCAGCAGTGGGACAGGGGGAAAAGAGACCCAGTACTTC

V gene: TRBV6-5
J gene: TRBJ1-5
D gene: -
clone size: -
CDR3 protein: CASSAGFRSNQPQHF
CDR3 DNA: TGTGCCAGCAGTGCGGGTTTTCGTAGCAATCAGCCCCAGCATTTT

V gene: TRBV19
J gene: TRBJ1-3
D gene: -
clone size: -
CDR3 protein: CASSRGPHSGNTIYF
CDR3 DNA: TGTGCCAGTAGCAGGGGACCGCACTCTGGAAACACCATATATTTT

V gene: TRBV7-3
J gene: TRBJ1-6
D gene: -
clone size: -
CDR3 protein: CASSLLGGNSPLHF
CDR3 DNA: TGTGCCAGCAGCTTACTCGGGGGTAATTCACCCCTCCACTTT

V gene: TRBV27
J gene: TRBJ1-5
D gene: -
clone size: -
CDR3 protein: CASSLTGQPQHF
CDR3 DNA: TGTGCCAGCAGCCTGACGGGTCAGCCCCAGCATTTT